The T cell receptor beta chain described here comes from a study of shared clonotypes between healthy human individuals. As handled by the study authors: With immunoSEQ giving junction-only sequences and no quality scores, filtering differed. Data came from immunoSEQ multiplex PCR; TCRdb stores just in-frame clones and leaves some out. V and J calls and clone size are as listed in that table; D and trimming were resolved from the DNA. The data show 300,000 or so clones, over 65% seen once. The germline V gene encodes CDR1 SGDLS and CDR2 YYNGEE. CDR3 size: 14 residues. V lost 3 bases and J lost 5, with 14 bases in between.

The rearrangement links TRBV9 to TRBJ2-5, with D tentatively TRBD1 (6 bases). The sample taken for sequencing was memory CD4+ T cells sorted from blood. The subset denotes: CD45RA-negative fraction. This sequence originates from a man between 25 and 39 years old in good health. DNA of the CDR3: TGTGCCAGCAGCGAACAGGGCTGGGGCGAGACCCAGTACTTC. Its translation is CASSEQGWGETQYF. Together with reference TRBV9 and TRBJ2-5, the CDR3 gives the full variable domain: DSGVTQTPKHLITATGQRVTLRCSPRSGDLSVYWYQQSLDQGLQFLIQYYNGEERAKGNILERFSAQQFPDLHSELNLSSLELGDSALYFCASSEQGWGETQYFGPGTRLLVL.